This TCR beta chain is drawn from a study of OX40 agonist ivuxolimab in advanced cancers. From germline, CDR1 is MNHNY and CDR2 SVGAGI (reference sequence). V was cut by 7 bases and J by 2 bases, with 12 bases left in between. The CDR3 has 13 residues. Generated by immunoSEQ multiplex PCR, the TCRdb table keeps only in-frame clones and is missing some. The sample lists tens of thousands of clones; approximately 80% were seen once. The V call is TRBV6-6, the J call TRBJ2-7, with D perhaps TRBD2 (6 bases). This material consisted of CD4+ or CD8+ T cells sorted from blood, taken in a trial of the OX40 agonist ivuxolimab. The sequence derives from an adult with an advanced solid tumor such as melanoma, head and neck, liver or kidney cancer. CDR3 nucleotide sequence: TGTGCCAGCACAATTCCGGGGGCCTACGAGCAGTACTTC. This encodes CASTIPGAYEQYF.